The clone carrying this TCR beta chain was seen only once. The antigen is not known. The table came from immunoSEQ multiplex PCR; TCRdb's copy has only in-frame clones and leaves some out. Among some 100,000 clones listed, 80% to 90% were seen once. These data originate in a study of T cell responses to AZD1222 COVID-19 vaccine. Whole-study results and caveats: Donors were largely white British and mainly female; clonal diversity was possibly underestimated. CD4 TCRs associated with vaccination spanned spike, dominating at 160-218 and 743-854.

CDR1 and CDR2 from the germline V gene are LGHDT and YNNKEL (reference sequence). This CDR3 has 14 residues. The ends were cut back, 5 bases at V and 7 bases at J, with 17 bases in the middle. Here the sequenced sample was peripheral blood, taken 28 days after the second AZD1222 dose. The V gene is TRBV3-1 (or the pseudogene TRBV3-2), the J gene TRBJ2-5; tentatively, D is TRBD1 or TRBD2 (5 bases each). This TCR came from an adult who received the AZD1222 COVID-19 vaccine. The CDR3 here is CASSNTGTAWTQYF. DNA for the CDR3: TGTGCCAGCAGCAACACCGGGACCGCATGGACCCAGTACTTC.